Below, 30 T cell receptor beta chains from the same sample are listed, as sequenced in a study of blood T cell repertoires in COVID-19. Libraries were prepared by immunoSEQ multiplex PCR; TCRdb keeps only in-frame clonotypes and omits some of them. The sample lists fewer than 400,000 clones, roughly 87% occurring once. The sample comprised PBMCs or T cells enriched from blood (not recorded which). These TCRs come from a woman younger than 30 who had recovered from COVID-19.

The chain recombines TRBV11-3 with TRBJ1-5; tentative D call: TRBD1 (6 bases). The CDR3 sequence is 15 residues long. Per germline, CDR1 SGHNT and CDR2 YENEEA. V was trimmed by 1 base and J by 0 bases, leaving 7 bases between them. This CDR3 is CASSLGQDSNQPQHF. In DNA form, the CDR3 reads TGTGCCAGCAGCTTAGGACAGGATAGCAATCAGCCCCAGCATTTT.

The genes are TRBV6-2 or TRBV6-3 and TRBJ1-2, with D maybe TRBD1 (6 bases). This CDR3 spans 14 amino acids. The germline CDR1 and CDR2 sequences are MNHEY and SVGEGT. Trimming removed 6 bases at V and 4 bases at J, with 15 bases between. Here the CDR3 DNA reads TGTGCCAGCAGCTTAAGGGGGTTGGTCTATGGCTACACCTTC. It yields the protein CASSLRGLVYGYTF.

The genes are TRBV15 and TRBJ2-3; D might be TRBD2 (5 bases). This CDR3 has 16 amino acids. Germline V gives CDR1 LNHNV, CDR2 YYDKDF (reference sequence). V was cut by 0 bases and J by 3 bases, with 13 bases left in between. CDR3 bases: TGTGCCACCAGCAGAGATTTGTCAGGAGGTACAGATACGCAGTATTTT. Amino acids: CATSRDLSGGTDTQYF.

This sequence joins TRBV27 and TRBJ1-5; D is uncertain. Germline CDR1 is MNHEY and CDR2 is SMNVEV (reference sequence). The CDR3 runs 15 residues. The germline V and J ends were trimmed by 0 bases and 3 bases, with 9 bases remaining between them. This CDR3 is CASSLSWQVNQPQHF. DNA for the CDR3: TGTGCCAGCAGTTTATCGTGGCAGGTCAATCAGCCCCAGCATTTT.

The V gene is TRBV27, the J gene TRBJ2-2; possibly TRBD1 for D (5 bases). V was trimmed by 5 bases and J by 1 base, leaving 8 bases between them. This CDR3 has 14 amino acids. Germline V gene data show CDR1 as MNHEY and CDR2 as SMNVEV (reference sequence). The CDR3 is CASSARGNTGELFF. CDR3 nucleotide sequence: TGTGCCAGCAGTGCTAGGGGGAACACCGGGGAGCTGTTTTTT.

V usage is TRBV24-1 and J usage is TRBJ2-7, with TRBD2 matching 11 bases. Germline CDR1 reads KGHDR; CDR2 reads SFDVKD. The J segment lost 5 bases and the V segment lost 4 bases, leaving 0 bases of the junction unmatched. The CDR3 has 13 amino acids. The CDR3 DNA reads as TGTGCCACCAGTGAACTAGCGGGGGACGAGCAGTACTTC. It specifies CATSELAGDEQYF.

The gene calls are TRBV29-1 and TRBJ1-2; D is perhaps TRBD1 (5 bases). This CDR3 spans 14 amino acids. Germline CDR1 is SQVTM and CDR2 is ANQGSEA. The V end lost 0 bases, the J end lost 5 bases, and 13 bases lay between the germline ends. CDR3 sequence: CSVEDQGIRYGYTF. The DNA of the CDR3 is TGCAGCGTTGAAGATCAGGGCATTAGGTATGGCTACACCTTC. The complete variable domain, with remaining parts taken from reference TRBV29-1 and TRBJ1-2, reads SAVISQKPSRDICQRGTSLTIQCQVDSQVTMMFWYRQQPGQSLTLIATANQGSEATYESGFVIDKFPISRPNLTFSTLTVSNMSPEDSSIYLCSVEDQGIRYGYTFGSGTRLTVV.

The chain links TRBV19 to TRBJ1-2, with 7 bases identical to TRBD1. The CDR3 covers 16 residues. The ends lost 0 bases at V and 0 bases at J; junction bases unmatched: 4. Germline V gene lookup returns CDR1 LNHDA and CDR2 SQIVND (reference sequence). The CDR3 DNA sequence: TGTGCCAGTAGTATAGAAACAGGGGCGTCTAACTATGGCTACACCTTC. It is translated as CASSIETGASNYGYTF.

The chain combines TRBV4-1 with TRBJ2-1, with D hard to call. The CDR3 runs to 15 residues. Trimming took 4 bases from V and 4 from J, leaving 14 bases between them. Germline V gene data show CDR1 as MGHRA and CDR2 as YSYEKL. The CDR3 is CASSPTQGEYNEQFF. The CDR3 nucleotides are TGCGCCAGCAGCCCCACCCAAGGAGAGTACAATGAGCAGTTCTTC.

This chain uses TRBV2 with TRBJ1-3; perhaps TRBD1 as D (6 bases). CDR3 length: 14 amino acids. Germline lookup yields CDR1 SNHLY and CDR2 FYNNEI. V was shortened by 6 bases and J by 2 bases, with 11 bases between the two germline ends. CDR3 in DNA: TGTGCCAGCAGGGAGGACAGAGCTGGAAACACCATATATTTT. This codes for CASREDRAGNTIYF.

This clone was counted once. This chain uses TRBV4-1 with TRBJ2-1; a weak D match, TRBD2 (6 bases). Trimming removed 4 bases from V and 7 bases from J, with 8 bases in between. The CDR3 length is 12 residues. Germline lookup yields CDR1 MGHRA and CDR2 YSYEKL. The CDR3 sequence: CASSRGRNEQFF. As DNA, the CDR3 is TGCGCCAGCAGCCGAGGGAGGAATGAGCAGTTCTTC.

J is TRBJ1-2 and V is TRBV2; the match to TRBD1 covers 8 bases. The germline V gene encodes CDR1 SNHLY and CDR2 FYNNEI. The CDR3 covers 12 residues. The trim removed 5 bases at V and 6 bases at J, leaving 2 bases unmatched. The CDR3 DNA is TGTGCCAGCAGTCGCAGGGGGCATGGCTACACCTTC. The encoded protein is CASSRRGHGYTF.

The rearrangement joins TRBV28 to TRBJ1-1; D call uncertain. Germline loops: CDR1 MDHEN, CDR2 SYDVKM. The CDR3 has 14 residues. The V gene lost 4 bases and the J gene lost 4 bases, with 13 bases spanning the gap. The CDR3 nucleotides are TGTGCCAGCAGTTCTTACCGCCGGGGCACTGAAGCTTTCTTT. It encodes CASSSYRRGTEAFF.

The chain employs TRBV9 and TRBJ2-2, with 12 bases lining up with TRBD2. The CDR3 has 15 residues. The junction had 5 bases not matched to a gene; V was cut back by 4 bases and J by 7 bases. The germline V gene has CDR1 SGDLS and CDR2 YYNGEE. DNA for the CDR3: TGTGCCAGCAGCCTGACTAGCGGGAGTGACGGGGAGCTGTTTTTT. This encodes CASSLTSGSDGELFF.

The genes are TRBV5-1 and TRBJ2-5; a weak D match, TRBD2 (5 bases). The V and J ends lost 0 bases and 1 base respectively, with 10 bases between them. There are 15 residues in the CDR3. The germline V gene has CDR1 SGHRS and CDR2 YFSETQ. This CDR3 is CASSLVLGGQETQYF. Written as DNA, the CDR3 is TGCGCCAGCAGCTTGGTGCTTGGAGGCCAAGAGACCCAGTACTTC.

The J gene is TRBJ1-5, the V gene TRBV5-1, with TRBD1 matching 7 bases. This CDR3 has 16 residues. V gave up 2 bases and J gave up 4 bases; unmatched junction bases: 9. From germline, CDR1 is SGHRS and CDR2 YFSETQ. CDR3 nucleotides: TGCGCCAGCAGCTTCCGGGACAGAAAAATTAATCAGCCCCAGCATTTT. Its translation is CASSFRDRKINQPQHF.

This chain connects TRBV10-3 to TRBJ2-7; a possible D gene is TRBD1 (5 bases). The CDR3 totals 14 residues. CDR1 is ENHRY, CDR2 SYGVKD, per germline. Trimming cost V 3 bases and J 2 bases, with 11 bases left between them. This CDR3 is CAISDLGPTYEQYF. CDR3 nucleotide sequence: TGTGCCATCAGTGATTTGGGGCCGACCTACGAGCAGTACTTC.

The table lists this clone with a count of one. This chain uses TRBV27 with TRBJ1-2; 7 positions agree with TRBD1. This CDR3 comprises 12 residues. The germline V gene has CDR1 MNHEY and CDR2 SMNVEV (reference sequence). Unmatched junction bases numbered 0, after V lost 5 bases and J lost 3 bases. As DNA, the CDR3 is TGTGCCAGCAGTACAGGGGACTATGGCTACACCTTC. Its translation is CASSTGDYGYTF.

This clone was seen just once. The rearrangement uses TRBV4-3 and TRBJ2-5; 9 positions match TRBD2. In germline, CDR1 is LGHNA, CDR2 YSLEER. V lost 0 bases and J lost 5; bases outside the gene matches: 7. This CDR3 comprises 16 residues. The DNA of the CDR3 is TGCGCCAGCAGCCAAGATATGCGGGAGGGCCGGGAGACCCAGTACTTC. Its translation: CASSQDMREGRETQYF.

This clone has only a few counts. This sequence joins TRBV3-1 (or the pseudogene TRBV3-2) and TRBJ2-2; D is perhaps TRBD2 (5 bases). Trimming pared 4 bases from V and 5 bases from J, leaving 8 bases between. Germline CDR1 reads LGHDT; CDR2 reads YNNKEL (reference sequence). This CDR3 region has 13 residues. Here the CDR3 DNA reads TGTGCCAGCAGCCCGAGGGTGACCGGGGAGCTGTTTTTT. Its translation is CASSPRVTGELFF.

J is TRBJ1-2 and V is TRBV27; 11 bases agree with TRBD1. Germline assignment: CDR1 MNHEY and CDR2 SMNVEV (reference sequence). This CDR3 is 14 amino acids long. The V and J ends lost 5 bases and 8 bases, in that order; junction bases with no gene match: 7. The CDR3 sequence is CASSPDRGRWGYTF. CDR3 nucleotide sequence: TGTGCCAGCAGTCCGGACAGGGGGCGGTGGGGCTACACCTTC.

This rearrangement joins TRBV30 to TRBJ2-7; D not certain. V was shortened by 6 bases and J by 0 bases, with 9 bases between the two germline ends. Germline V CDR1 and CDR2: GTSNPN, SVGIG (reference sequence). CDR3 length: 12 amino acids. The CDR3 DNA reads as TGTGCCTGTCTAGGCAGCTCCTACGAGCAGTACTTC. Amino acids: CACLGSSYEQYF. Looking up the rest from reference TRBV30 and TRBJ2-7 gives the full variable domain: SQTIHQWPATLVQPVGSPLSLECTVEGTSNPNLYWYRQAAGRGLQLLFYSVGIGQISSEVPQNLSASRPQDRQFILSSKKLLLSDSGFYLCACLGSSYEQYFGPGTRLTVT.

This chain joins TRBV6-5 and TRBJ1-2, with 9 bases lining up with TRBD1. CDR3 length equals 15 residues. With 4 bases clipped from V and 4 bases from J, the junction kept 7 bases outside the gene matches. CDR1 is MNHEY, CDR2 SVGAGI, per germline. CDR3 DNA: TGTGCCAGCAGTTCCTCGGACAGGGGCTCCTATGGCTACACCTTC. This encodes CASSSSDRGSYGYTF.

The rearrangement joins TRBV3-1 (or the pseudogene TRBV3-2) to TRBJ2-7, with 11 bases that match TRBD2. Per the germline V gene, CDR1 is LGHDT and CDR2 is YNNKEL (reference sequence). The CDR3 contains 14 residues. Trimming cost V 5 bases and J 1 base; bases outside gene matches: 1. The CDR3 DNA follows: TGTGCCAGCAGCACTAGCGGGGGTTCCTACGAGCAGTACTTC. Amino acids: CASSTSGGSYEQYF.

This chain joins TRBV11-2 and TRBJ1-1, with D possibly matching TRBD1 (5 bases). The CDR3 sequence is 12 residues long. Trimming left V 0 bases short and J 6 bases short, with 5 bases between. From germline, CDR1 is SGHAT and CDR2 FQNNGV. The CDR3 nucleotides read TGTGCCAGCAGCTTAGAGACAGCTGAAGCTTTCTTT. This sequence encodes CASSLETAEAFF.

The J gene is TRBJ1-5, the V gene TRBV15; TRBD1 is a possible D gene (6 bases). From germline, CDR1 is LNHNV and CDR2 YYDKDF (reference sequence). The CDR3 has 14 residues. Trimming removed 6 bases from V and 5 bases from J, with 14 bases in between. The CDR3 loop reads CATSPTGMDQPQHF. The CDR3 DNA reads as TGTGCCACCAGTCCTACAGGGATGGATCAGCCCCAGCATTTT.

The chain employs TRBV9 and TRBJ2-3; no definite D call. V lost 2 bases and J 4 bases, leaving 14 bases between the germline ends. The CDR3 runs 15 residues. Germline V CDR1 and CDR2: SGDLS, YYNGEE. CDR3 sequence (DNA): TGTGCCAGCAGCGTTTACCCTCGGCAGGCAGATACGCAGTATTTT. It is translated as CASSVYPRQADTQYF.

This chain uses TRBV11-2 with TRBJ2-1, with a possible D match to TRBD1 (6 bases). The V gene's germline CDR1 is SGHAT and CDR2 FQNNGV. The CDR3 runs to 16 residues. V gave up 0 bases and J gave up 3 bases, with 12 bases separating them. The CDR3 here is CASSLDRTGLYNEQFF. The CDR3 DNA follows: TGTGCCAGCAGCTTAGATCGTACAGGGCTCTACAATGAGCAGTTCTTC.

In this sample, this clone turned up a few times. The J gene is TRBJ1-1, the V gene TRBV5-4, with TRBD1 as a possible D gene (5 bases). This CDR3 has 15 amino acids. Trimming left V 9 bases short and J 0 bases short, with 18 bases between. Germline assignment: CDR1 SGHNT and CDR2 YYREEE (reference sequence). This chain's CDR3 is CATAAREVLNTEAFF. CDR3 in DNA: TGTGCCACCGCTGCCAGGGAAGTATTGAACACTGAAGCTTTCTTT.

The chain carries TRBV5-1 and TRBJ1-3, with D uncertain. This CDR3 contains 16 residues. Germline V lookup: CDR1 SGHRS, CDR2 YFSETQ. V lost 0 bases and J lost 0, with 10 bases in between. The CDR3, as DNA: TGCGCCAGCAGCTTGGCCCAGGCCCTCTCTGGAAACACCATATATTTT. Its translation is CASSLAQALSGNTIYF.